These 15 T cell receptor beta chains came from one sample sequenced in a study of cytomegalovirus exposure and HLA in healthy donors (dated by TCRdb to the late 2010s). Library preparation employed the immunoSEQ multiplex PCR assay. The multiplex PCR relied on a mix of 60 forward primers for TCR Vbeta segments and 13 reverse primers for TCR Jbeta segments. In its TCRdb copy, this immuneACCESS table keeps in-frame sequences only and misses some clones. Where compared with another copy, unresolved V genes explain less than half of these, and the others have no known cause. The table for this sample lists 63,000 or so clones; 73% of them were counted only once. The ten largest clonotypes hold roughly 5.9% of the sample. Specimen: PBMCs. These receptor sequences come from a man in his fifties or sixties in good health and CMV-seronegative.

The rearrangement links TRBV2 to TRBJ2-2; 11 bases are a match to TRBD2. CDR3 length equals 16 residues. CDR1 and CDR2 (germline): SNHLY, FYNNEI. Trimming at V came to 3 bases and at J to 5 bases, leaving 5 bases not matched to a gene. The chain's CDR3 is CASSERVAGGTGELFF. The CDR3 DNA reads as TGTGCCAGCAGTGAGAGGGTAGCGGGGGGGACCGGGGAGCTGTTTTTT.

The J gene is TRBJ2-4, the V gene TRBV30; the D gene is possibly TRBD1 (6 bases). With 2 bases removed from V and 9 bases from J, the gap between germline ends came to 14 bases. Germline V lookup: CDR1 GTSNPN, CDR2 SVGIG (reference sequence). The CDR3 runs to 13 residues. CDR3 in DNA: TGTGCCTGGAGTTCTATCAGGGGCGGCATTCAGTACTTC. Amino acids: CAWSSIRGGIQYF.

The sample holds a few counts of this clone. This sequence joins TRBV2 and TRBJ1-2; 9 bases are a match to TRBD1. J was trimmed by 12 bases and V by 2 bases; bases with no gene match: 7. The CDR3 covers 13 residues. Germline CDR1 is SNHLY and CDR2 is FYNNEI. In DNA form, the CDR3 reads TGTGCCAGCAGTGAACGAGGGACAGGGAGCAACACCTTC. Translated: CASSERGTGSNTF.

The chain couples TRBV19 to TRBJ1-5; 8 nucleotides line up with TRBD1. Germline-derived CDR1 and CDR2 are LNHDA and SQIVND (reference sequence). The CDR3 loop spans 18 amino acids. V lost 7 bases and J lost 0; bases outside the gene matches: 14. The CDR3 nucleotides read TGTGCCAGTACTCTCCGGACAGGGTCATCCCTTAGCAATCAGCCCCAGCATTTT. Protein sequence: CASTLRTGSSLSNQPQHF. Full variable domain (outside the CDR3, taken from reference TRBV19 and TRBJ1-5): DGGITQSPKYLFRKEGQNVTLSCEQNLNHDAMYWYRQDPGQGLRLIYYSQIVNDFQKGDIAEGYSVSREKKESFPLTVTSAQKNPTAFYLCASTLRTGSSLSNQPQHFGDGTRLSIL.

The rearrangement links TRBV19 to TRBJ1-2; weak D call: TRBD1 (6 bases). The V end lost 4 bases, the J end lost 5 bases, and 17 bases lay between the germline ends. The CDR3 extends over 15 amino acids. CDR1 is LNHDA, CDR2 SQIVND, per germline (reference sequence). Written as DNA, the CDR3 is TGTGCCAGTAGTACCGTGGACAGTGGACCGTATGGCTACACCTTC. Protein product: CASSTVDSGPYGYTF.

The J gene is TRBJ1-3, the V gene TRBV5-1; 7 bases fit TRBD1. The CDR3 is 16 residues long. Trimming cost V 0 bases and J 2 bases; bases outside gene matches: 5. Germline CDR1 reads SGHRS; CDR2 reads YFSETQ. In nucleotides, the CDR3 is TGCGCCAGCAGCTTGGAACCCACAGGGGCTGGAAACACCATATATTTT. Protein product: CASSLEPTGAGNTIYF.

In its sample, this clone was seen a few times. CDR3: CASSRSTGGDQPQHF. CDR3 DNA: TGTGCCAGCAGTCGTTCGACAGGGGGCGATCAGCCCCAGCATTTT. V and J are TRBV2 and TRBJ1-5; TRBD1 aligns across 10 bases. V was pared by 5 bases and J by 5 bases, with 6 bases of the junction left unmatched. CDR3 length: 15 residues. CDR1 is SNHLY and CDR2 is FYNNEI in the germline V gene.

The chain recombines TRBV6-1 with TRBJ2-2, with D maybe TRBD2 (6 bases). This CDR3 comprises 14 residues. Germline assignment: CDR1 MNHNS and CDR2 SASEGT. V was shortened by 5 bases and J by 7 bases, with 14 bases between the two germline ends. The CDR3 here is CASSPETGLGELFF. In DNA form, the CDR3 reads TGTGCCAGCAGTCCTGAGACGGGACTCGGGGAGCTGTTTTTT.

For this clone: The junction does not match germline at one end; this may be a read error. The chain carries TRBV2 and TRBJ2-7, with D tentatively TRBD1 (7 bases). This CDR3 has 12 residues. Germline V CDR1 and CDR2: SNHLY, FYNNEI. The CDR3 loop is CASSEARGVLNF. DNA of the CDR3: TGTGCCAGCAGTGAAGCCAGGGGGGTGCTAAACTTC.

This sequence joins TRBV9 and TRBJ2-2, with unresolved D. V was trimmed by 3 bases and J by 6 bases, leaving 12 bases between them. Germline values: CDR1 SGDLS, CDR2 YYNGEE. The CDR3 extends over 14 amino acids. CDR3 sequence (DNA): TGTGCCAGCAGCGGCGAGGTTGTGGCCGGGGAGCTGTTTTTT. Translating gives CASSGEVVAGELFF.

The genes are TRBV19 and TRBJ1-4, with 8 bases lining up with TRBD1. The junction had 6 bases not matched to a gene; V was cut back by 3 bases and J by 6 bases. The CDR3 contains 15 residues. Germline loops: CDR1 LNHDA, CDR2 SQIVND (reference sequence). CDR3 residues: CASSIYRQGYEKLFF. In DNA, the CDR3 is TGTGCCAGTAGTATCTACCGACAGGGGTATGAAAAACTGTTTTTT.

This clone has just one count. This sequence joins TRBV29-1 and TRBJ2-5; TRBD1 aligns across 12 bases. The CDR3 consists of 14 residues. The V gene end was trimmed by 4 bases and the J gene end by 5 bases; junction bases not matched to a gene: 5. CDR1 is SQVTM, CDR2 ANQGSEA, per germline. DNA of the CDR3: TGCAGCGTTGTCGGGACAGGGGGCAGGGAGACCCAGTACTTC. This encodes CSVVGTGGRETQYF.

The genes are TRBV20-1 and TRBJ2-5; D is perhaps TRBD2 (5 bases). Trimming removed 3 bases at V and 3 bases at J, with 5 bases between. Looked up from germline, CDR1 is DFQATT and CDR2 is SNEGSKA (reference sequence). This CDR3 region has 11 residues. This CDR3 is CSASGEETQYF. For the CDR3, the DNA is TGCAGTGCTAGCGGGGAAGAGACCCAGTACTTC.

The chain employs TRBV7-6 and TRBJ2-7; weak D call: TRBD1 (6 bases). The CDR3 extends over 17 amino acids. V lost 5 bases and J 0 bases, leaving 20 bases between the germline ends. The germline V gene encodes CDR1 SGHVS and CDR2 FNYEAQ. The DNA of the CDR3 is TGTGCCAGCAGCATAGGGATTACTCGGGACAACTCCTACGAGCAGTACTTC. Its protein product is CASSIGITRDNSYEQYF.

CDR3 sequence: CASSLGTGYGEKLFF. Written as DNA, the CDR3 is TGCGCCAGCAGCTTGGGGACAGGGTACGGCGAAAAACTGTTTTTT. This rearrangement joins TRBV5-1 to TRBJ1-4; the match to TRBD1 covers 8 bases. CDR1 SGHRS and CDR2 YFSETQ come from the germline V gene. J lost 8 bases, V lost 0 bases, and 6 bases had no gene match. This CDR3 has 15 amino acids.